This TCR beta chain stems from a study of cytomegalovirus exposure and HLA in healthy donors (dated by TCRdb to the late 2010s). For context, the study as a whole: An earlier analysis of roughly 570 of the donors reported 276 Gb of sequence data and 117 million unique TCR beta sequences obtained from roughly 170 million T cells. The number of typed donors differed by locus: roughly 620-640 for A, B, C, DRB1 and DQB1; 500 to 550 for DQA1; 606 for DPA1; and around 490 for DPB1. The study aimed to test whether cataloging public T cell receptors could reveal signatures of past pathogen exposure. HLA typing included class I and class II loci at four-digit resolution. A later analysis re-examined previously published TCR beta repertoires from just over 650 donors and added high-resolution HLA genotyping to investigate patterns of TCR occurrence. All discovery cohort repertoires had been generated on a single sequencing platform. Roughly 5 DR-DQ haplotypes were handled as single units for association and clustering, since linkage in the cohort was strong. An early release that covered approximately 600 HLA-typed donors contained around 300 gigabases of sequencing data and tens of millions of unique TCR sequences. To predict cytomegalovirus infection status, the study brought together high-throughput TCR immunosequencing, statistical association of individual TCRs with disease status, and machine learning. The study profiled the T cell repertoires of under 700 subjects by immunosequencing and related them to cytomegalovirus serostatus. Among some 410 genotyped donors of the cohort, an average of roughly 230,000 unique TCR beta nucleotide sequences was sequenced per donor, of which about 18% were non-productive. Along with the approximately 600-subject first cohort, a separate validation cohort of over 90 different subjects was used. A later genetic analysis took genome-wide SNP genotypes for about 65% of the roughly 670 donors and used that subset as a discovery cohort. Among the approximately 420 genotyped donors, more than 70% belonged to the genetic ancestry cluster associated with self-reported Caucasian donors. Donor age, sex, ethnicity and CMV serostatus were collected together with the repertoire data. In an earlier analysis of more than 550 of the donors, high-throughput TCR beta sequencing was used to judge whether each TCR beta V gene segment behaved as functional or pseudogenic. Rather than using new phenotypic data, the later analysis identified candidate immune exposures from TCR beta sequences and from how often those sequences occurred across donors.

Study-level results and caveats: The classifier was reported to diagnose cytomegalovirus status with high specificity and sensitivity in both the original cohort and the validation cohort. Roughly uniform sequencing depth across donors was assumed in presence/absence analyses, although this assumption may not hold. According to a later analysis, TCR association rates differed among HLA loci, with DRB1 alleles showing the most associated TCRs and HLA-C alleles showing the fewest. The authors suggested that the approach could potentially be generalized to other disease states and immunological phenotypes. Immune exposure information for the cohort was limited to CMV serostatus. Specific HLA alleles were associated with 16,951 TCR beta sequences at a false discovery rate of 0.05 in a later analysis. In a later analysis, several top co-occurrence clusters were reported to appear linked to parvovirus B19, influenza, CMV and Epstein-Barr virus. Compared with equally common non-associated chains, HLA-associated TCR beta chains in a later analysis were more clonally expanded and had lower generation probabilities. Most TCR sequences were seen in very few donors, while some public TCRs were found in many individuals. The study gave a list of more than 150 TCR beta chains associated with cytomegalovirus. In a later analysis, most CMV-associated TCR beta chains were found to appear HLA-restricted, with HLA associations seemingly driven largely by CMV exposure. According to a later genetic analysis, donors in an Asian-associated ancestry cluster had fewer N-insertions in productive TCRs than the approximately 630-donor mean. In vitro tests confirmed that a few of the cytomegalovirus-associated TCR beta chains recognize cytomegalovirus antigens. An earlier analysis of approximately 540 of the donors showed that most TCR beta V segments appeared in productive rearrangements either about 87% or about 30% of the time, which broadly matched IMGT annotations. V-gene and J-gene trimming of TCR beta chains was associated with a missense DCLRE1C variant in a later genetic analysis, and the association was replicated in an independent cohort. The sequencing pipeline was judged likely to have produced a cluster of highly shared sequence variants as a technical artifact. In this cohort, only TCR beta chains were sequenced, and detectable features were limited by the absence of alpha or paired-chain data. Because HLA typing was missing for some donors at each locus, association tests included only the typed subset. When HLA alleles, especially DR and DQ, strongly co-occurred, TCR associations were difficult to assign to individual alleles. Because counts were too low, roughly 16 rarely observed V segments, including chromosome 9 orphons, were excluded from the earlier analysis of 587 of the donors. Correlated functional status among segregating V segments might be attributable to linkage disequilibrium, but an unknown experimental factor could not be ruled out. A further reported finding was that TCR beta sequences accurately predicted the HLA-A and HLA-B alleles for most subjects in the first cohort.

The cohort consisted of hundreds of healthy bone marrow donors. At the time of sampling, all cohort members were nominally healthy, though unrecorded immune exposures were likely present. The donor tested CMV seropositive and was one of the 289 seropositive cohort members. A peripheral blood sample was provided by each donor, and peripheral blood mononuclear cells were used for TCR beta sequencing. The Qiagen DNeasy Blood Extraction Kit was used to extract genomic DNA from the blood cell samples. This clone showed up just once. The antigen it recognizes is unknown. One base away there is no much larger clone; base qualities are not given. The method was the immunoSEQ multiplex PCR assay. The multiplex PCR relied on a mix of 60 forward primers for TCR Vbeta segments and 13 reverse primers for TCR Jbeta segments. The CDR3 region of rearranged TCR beta genes was amplified from genomic DNA with a multiplex PCR assay. On the Illumina HiSeq System, the amplified TCR beta libraries were sequenced as 87-base-pair reads. The study's own analysis went as follows. A later analysis tallied tens of millions of unique TCR beta chains across the 700 or so repertoires, and 10 million to 11 million of those chains were shared by two or more donors. Raw reads were error-corrected and collapsed into unique sequences by a nearest-neighbor algorithm in which closely related sequences were merged to remove PCR and sequencing errors. To assign V, D and J gene segments, CDR3 sequences were aligned to IMGT reference sequences. For a sequence to be retained, a match of at least six nucleotides was required to both a V gene segment and a J gene segment. Rearrangements were classified as productive when the CDR3 lacked stop codons and remained in frame with V and J, and all other rearrangements were classified as non-productive. CDR3 was defined by IMGT convention, running from the second conserved V-encoded cysteine to the conserved J-encoded phenylalanine. Sequences without an unambiguous match to a single V gene segment were excluded from the earlier analysis of about 600 of the donors. In an earlier analysis of more than 500 of the donors, a V segment was called functional when productive rearrangements were above 56.7%, and segregating when the standard deviation between donors exceeded 5%. To diagnose cytomegalovirus status from the catalog of TCR beta chain sequences, a statistical classification framework was built. In a later analysis, TCR nucleotide sequences were compared against IMGT/GENE-DB human TR gene sequences so that V and J genes could be assigned. Using the TCRdist pipeline, a later analysis assigned CDR3 sequences along with most-parsimonious VDJ recombination scenarios. A later analysis defined each TCR beta chain by its CDR3 amino acid sequence plus V-gene family, and excluded reads lacking a unique V-gene family. In a later analysis, several hundred highly shared, low-generation-probability nucleotide sequences were removed to address suspected cross-contamination and a sequencing artifact. In a later analysis, a clonal expansion index was calculated for each public chain from normalized within-repertoire ranks of inferred template counts. A later analysis computed generation probabilities with a VDJ recombination model fitted to out-of-frame rearrangements, and checked the results against IGoR. In a later analysis, TCR-TCR, TCR-HLA and TCR-CMV co-occurrence was scored with hypergeometric tests, and a repertoire-size bias correction was applied to TCR pairs. To estimate false discovery rates, a later analysis permuted the HLA or CMV assignments 20 times. In a later analysis, co-occurring TCRs were grouped using DBSCAN, with TCRdist sequence similarity added in when clustering inside HLA-allele-positive subsets. Repertoires with fewer than 30,000 or more than 120,000 public chains were left out of co-occurrence clustering, as were five repertoires with anomalous nucleotide sharing. The table comes from immuneACCESS by way of TCRdb, which keeps in-frame sequences with V and J called. Part of the clones is missing from these tables; in studies checked, under half for an unresolved V gene and the rest for unknown reasons. That table gives V, J and clone size, and the DNA gave D and trimming. For this sample the table gives 150,000 to 200,000 clones, of which 70% to 90% were detected only once. More than 2% of the sample comes from the top ten.

This TCR derives from a man between 18 and 29 years old in good health and CMV-seropositive. The sequenced sample consisted of PBMCs.

The CDR3 region reads CASSNTRDRGKYSNQPQHF. The nucleotide sequence is TGTGCCAGTAGTAACACTCGCGACAGGGGAAAATATAGCAATCAGCCCCAGCATTTT. The rearrangement combines TRBV19 with TRBJ1-5, and 8 junctional nucleotides match TRBD1. Based on the germline V gene (reference sequence), the CDR1 and CDR2 sequences are LNHDA and SQIVND. The CDR3 has 19 amino acids, counting the end cysteine and phenylalanine. The retained sequence is limited to the CDR3, 57 bases, with the frame set at the first base. Trimming removed 4 bases from V and 0 bases from J; the gene matches leave 14 bases unexplained.